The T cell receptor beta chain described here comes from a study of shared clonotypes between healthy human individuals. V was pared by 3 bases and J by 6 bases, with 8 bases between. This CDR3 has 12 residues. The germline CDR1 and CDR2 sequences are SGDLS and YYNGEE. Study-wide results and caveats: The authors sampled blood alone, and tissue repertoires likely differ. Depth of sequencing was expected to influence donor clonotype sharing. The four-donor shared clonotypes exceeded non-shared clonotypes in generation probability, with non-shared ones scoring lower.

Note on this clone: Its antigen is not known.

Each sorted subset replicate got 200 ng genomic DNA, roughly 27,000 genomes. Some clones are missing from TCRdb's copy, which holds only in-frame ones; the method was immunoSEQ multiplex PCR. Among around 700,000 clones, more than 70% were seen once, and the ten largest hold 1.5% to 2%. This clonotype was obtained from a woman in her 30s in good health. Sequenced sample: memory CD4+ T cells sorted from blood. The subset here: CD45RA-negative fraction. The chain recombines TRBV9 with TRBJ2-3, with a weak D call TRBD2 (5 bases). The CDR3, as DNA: TGTGCCAGCAGCGCAGGAGGCGATACGCAGTATTTT. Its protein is CASSAGGDTQYF.